Reported below is one T cell receptor beta chain. Its antigen is still unknown. The data are from a study of T cells in Graves' hyperthyroidism and ophthalmopathy. Overall study: Peripheral blood specimens were obtained at initial diagnosis, prior to any treatment.

The diagnostic basis comprised clinical symptoms, serum thyroxine and TRAb, thyroid ultrasound and orbital computed tomography. Around 10 ml fresh peripheral blood yielded the PBMCs. The V and J ends lost 3 bases and 11 bases respectively, with 11 bases between them. CDR3 length equals 12 residues. Germline V gene sequence: CDR1 MNHNS, CDR2 SASEGT. The study, taken as a whole, reports: Most expanded thyroid clonotypes above 0.001 recurred in blood.

The CDR3 regions of TCR beta were amplified from RNA transcripts. Initially, a first-round RT-PCR of the TCR CDR3 employed the HTBI primer set. TCRdb re-called the multiplex PCR reads with MiXCR, one entry per CDR3 protein. There are 500,000 to 750,000 distinct CDR3 sequences in the sample; 11% to 15% occur only once, and more than 6% lies in the top ten. The sample taken for sequencing was blood. The rearrangement links TRBV6-1 to TRBJ1-3, with D hard to call. The sequence was obtained from a woman in her late teens or twenties with Graves' ophthalmopathy. The DNA for the CDR3 is TGTGCCAGCAGTGAGATTTCGAGGGCCATATATTTT. Translated: CASSEISRAIYF.